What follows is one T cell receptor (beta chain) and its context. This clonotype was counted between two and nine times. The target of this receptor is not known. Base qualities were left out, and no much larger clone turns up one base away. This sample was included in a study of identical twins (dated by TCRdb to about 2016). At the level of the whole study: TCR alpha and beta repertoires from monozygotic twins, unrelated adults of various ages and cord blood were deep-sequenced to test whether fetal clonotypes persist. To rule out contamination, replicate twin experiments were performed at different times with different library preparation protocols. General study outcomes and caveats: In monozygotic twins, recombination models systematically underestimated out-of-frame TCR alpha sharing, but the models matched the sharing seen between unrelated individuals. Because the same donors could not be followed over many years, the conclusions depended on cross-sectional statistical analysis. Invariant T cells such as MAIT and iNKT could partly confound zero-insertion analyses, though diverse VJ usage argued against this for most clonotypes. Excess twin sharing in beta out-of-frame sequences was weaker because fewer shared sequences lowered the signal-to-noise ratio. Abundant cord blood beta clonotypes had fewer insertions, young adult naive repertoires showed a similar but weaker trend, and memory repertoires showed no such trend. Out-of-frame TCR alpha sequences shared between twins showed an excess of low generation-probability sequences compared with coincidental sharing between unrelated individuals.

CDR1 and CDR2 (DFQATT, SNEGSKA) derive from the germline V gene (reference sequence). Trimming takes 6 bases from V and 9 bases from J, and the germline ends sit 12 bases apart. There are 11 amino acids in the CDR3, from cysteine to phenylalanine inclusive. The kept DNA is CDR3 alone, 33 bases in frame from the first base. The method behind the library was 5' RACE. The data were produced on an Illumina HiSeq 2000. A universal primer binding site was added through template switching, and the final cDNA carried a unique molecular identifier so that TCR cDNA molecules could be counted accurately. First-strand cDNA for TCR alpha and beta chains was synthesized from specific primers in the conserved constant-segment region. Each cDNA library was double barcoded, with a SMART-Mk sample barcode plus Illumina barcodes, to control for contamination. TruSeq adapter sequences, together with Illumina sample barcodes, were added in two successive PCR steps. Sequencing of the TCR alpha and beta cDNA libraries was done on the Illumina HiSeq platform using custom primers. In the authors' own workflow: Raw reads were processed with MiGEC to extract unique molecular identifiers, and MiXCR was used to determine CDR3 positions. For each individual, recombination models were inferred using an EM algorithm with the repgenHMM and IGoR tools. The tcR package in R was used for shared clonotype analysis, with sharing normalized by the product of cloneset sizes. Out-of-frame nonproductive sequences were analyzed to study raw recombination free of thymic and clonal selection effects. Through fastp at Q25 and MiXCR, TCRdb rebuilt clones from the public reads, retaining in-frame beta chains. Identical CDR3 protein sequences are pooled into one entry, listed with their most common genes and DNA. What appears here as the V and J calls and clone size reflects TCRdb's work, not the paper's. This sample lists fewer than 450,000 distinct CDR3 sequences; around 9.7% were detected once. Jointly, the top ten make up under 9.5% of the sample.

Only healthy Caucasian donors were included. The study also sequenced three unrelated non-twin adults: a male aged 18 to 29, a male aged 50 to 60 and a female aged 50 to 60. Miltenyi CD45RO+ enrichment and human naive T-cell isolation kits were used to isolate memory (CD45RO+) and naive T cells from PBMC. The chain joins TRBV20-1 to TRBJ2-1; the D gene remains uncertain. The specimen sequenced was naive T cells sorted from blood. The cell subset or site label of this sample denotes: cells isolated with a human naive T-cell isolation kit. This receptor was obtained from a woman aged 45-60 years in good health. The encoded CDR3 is CSAERASEQFF. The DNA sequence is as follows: TGCAGTGCCGAACGAGCAAGTGAGCAGTTCTTC.